A single sample is the source of the 18 T cell receptor beta chains below, sequenced in a study of radiation and T cells in renal cell carcinoma. Time point reported: blood 2 weeks post-SBRT. Treatment meaning: 15 Gy SBRT to primary tumor, nephrectomy 4 weeks later. Produced via immunoSEQ multiplex PCR; TCRdb's table is partial and in-frame only. The sample carries 100,000 to 150,000 clones, about four fifths recorded once. Source: blood, taken from a patient whose treatment included radiotherapy and nephrectomy. The receptors come from a man aged 45-60 years with renal cell carcinoma.

In this sample, this clone turned up many times. This chain connects TRBV28 to TRBJ2-2, with TRBD1 matching 8 bases. Per the germline V gene, CDR1 is MDHEN and CDR2 is SYDVKM. Losses at the gene ends were 5 bases for V and 8 bases for J; bases not matched to a gene: 4. The CDR3 loop spans 13 amino acids. The chain's CDR3 is CASSRTGLGELFF. The CDR3 DNA sequence: TGTGCCAGCAGTCGGACAGGGCTGGGGGAGCTGTTTTTT.

J is TRBJ2-4 and V is TRBV5-4; 12 nucleotides agree with TRBD1. The germline gives CDR1 SGHNT, CDR2 YYREEE (reference sequence). The CDR3 length is 17 residues. The junction had 8 bases not matched to a gene; V was cut back by 4 bases and J by 3 bases. The CDR3: CASSDRDRGRGKNIQYF. The CDR3 DNA reads TGTGCCAGCAGCGACCGGGACAGGGGGCGGGGCAAAAACATTCAGTACTTC.

V is TRBV11-2 and J is TRBJ1-1; 7 bases line up with TRBD1. Germline V gives CDR1 SGHAT, CDR2 FQNNGV. There are 14 residues in the CDR3. The J segment lost 1 base and the V segment lost 4 bases, leaving 3 bases of the junction unmatched. CDR3 amino acids: CASSYRQGNTEAFF. CDR3 sequence (DNA): TGTGCCAGCAGCTATAGACAGGGGAACACTGAAGCTTTCTTT.

The V and J genes are TRBV5-1 and TRBJ1-4; TRBD1 agrees at 7 bases. The CDR3 extends over 15 amino acids. Germline V lookup: CDR1 SGHRS, CDR2 YFSETQ. V lost 5 bases and J lost 6; bases outside the gene matches: 10. CDR3 region: CASRRTGDYDEKLFF. The CDR3 region has the DNA TGCGCCAGCAGGCGAACAGGGGATTATGATGAAAAACTGTTTTTT.

The chain recombines TRBV9 with TRBJ1-6; D is unresolved. Trimming stripped 0 bases from V and 8 bases from J, with 6 bases between. Germline V CDR1 and CDR2: SGDLS, YYNGEE. CDR3 length equals 13 residues. The CDR3 DNA reads as TGTGCCAGCAGCGTAGAGTCCCATTCACCCCTCCACTTT. Its translation is CASSVESHSPLHF.

This sequence joins TRBV7-2 and TRBJ2-2; D gene uncertain. V shed 5 bases and J shed 2 bases, with 12 bases lying between them. The CDR3 is 15 amino acids. Germline CDR1 and CDR2: SGHTA and FQGNSA. CDR3 in DNA: TGTGCCAGCAGCGTAATGGCGGCCAACACCGGGGAGCTGTTTTTT. Its translation: CASSVMAANTGELFF.

The chain carries TRBV18 and TRBJ1-5; D unclear. V was pared by 3 bases and J by 11 bases, with 17 bases between. Germline CDR1 KGHSH, CDR2 LQKENI. The CDR3 has 14 amino acids. The CDR3: CASSPSGPPSAQHF. CDR3 sequence (DNA): TGTGCCAGCTCACCGTCAGGACCGCCGTCAGCCCAGCATTTT.

The chain employs TRBV4-2 and TRBJ2-1, with TRBD2 matching 8 bases. The CDR3 has 17 amino acids. Trimming at V came to 2 bases and at J to 5 bases, leaving 11 bases not matched to a gene. CDR1 is LGHNA and CDR2 is YNFKEQ in the germline V gene. In DNA, the CDR3 is TGTGCCAGCAGCCAAAGCGTGTCGGGGGGGGTCGACAATGAGCAGTTCTTC. As protein: CASSQSVSGGVDNEQFF.

The CDR3 DNA sequence: TGTGCTAGTGGTCGTGACGGATTCTATGGCTACACCTTC. Translation: CASGRDGFYGYTF. The chain carries TRBV12-5 and TRBJ1-2; no clear D. CDR1 and CDR2 (germline): LGHNT, FRNRAP. V was trimmed by 5 bases and J by 4 bases, leaving 11 bases between them. The CDR3 is made up of 13 amino acids.

The V gene is TRBV6-1, the J gene TRBJ2-7, with TRBD1 as a possible D gene (5 bases). In germline, CDR1 is MNHNS, CDR2 SASEGT. V was clipped by 4 bases and J by 1 base, with 14 bases between them. CDR3 size: 15 residues. The CDR3 here is CASSGEQATSYEQYF. The CDR3 coding sequence is TGTGCCAGCAGTGGAGAACAGGCGACTTCCTACGAGCAGTACTTC.

The V call is TRBV10-3, the J call TRBJ1-2; D is unclear. Germline V gene sequence: CDR1 ENHRY, CDR2 SYGVKD. The V end lost 2 bases, the J end lost 7 bases, and 8 bases lay between the germline ends. The length of the CDR3 is 12 residues. The CDR3 here is CAISEGAVGYTF. CDR3 DNA: TGTGCCATCAGTGAGGGTGCAGTTGGCTACACCTTC.

This sequence joins TRBV19 and TRBJ1-2; weak D call: TRBD1 (6 bases). V was clipped by 4 bases and J by 1 base, with 13 bases between them. CDR1 and CDR2 from the germline V gene are LNHDA and SQIVND (reference sequence). The CDR3 totals 15 residues. The CDR3 reads CASSRSQGFNYGYTF. The CDR3 DNA reads TGTGCCAGTAGTAGATCGCAGGGGTTTAACTATGGCTACACCTTC.

The rearrangement joins TRBV18 to TRBJ1-1; the D is unclear. Germline values: CDR1 KGHSH, CDR2 LQKENI. The CDR3 totals 15 residues. Trimming removed 2 bases from V and 1 base from J, with 11 bases in between. In DNA, the CDR3 is TGTGCCAGCTCACCAACATCCCAGGAGAACACTGAAGCTTTCTTT. Its translation: CASSPTSQENTEAFF.

In its sample, this clone was seen many times. This rearrangement joins TRBV6-1 to TRBJ1-4, with D unclear. Germline CDR1 is MNHNS and CDR2 is SASEGT. The CDR3 is made up of 13 amino acids. V lost 7 bases and J 8 bases, leaving 14 bases between the germline ends. CDR3: CASTRAPREKLFF. The DNA of the CDR3 is TGTGCCAGCACGAGGGCCCCCAGAGAAAAACTGTTTTTT.

This clone was seen a few times. The J gene is TRBJ1-1, the V gene TRBV30; D not certain. V was trimmed by 3 bases and J by 6 bases, leaving 14 bases between them. CDR3 length: 13 residues. Germline values: CDR1 GTSNPN, CDR2 SVGIG (reference sequence). Written as DNA, the CDR3 is TGTGCCTGGAGGCAGCCGACGGTAGCTGAAGCTTTCTTT. It translates to CAWRQPTVAEAFF.

The chain carries TRBV7-9 and TRBJ2-1; a possible D gene is TRBD2 (5 bases). V lost 2 bases to trimming and J lost 7 bases, with 9 bases between them. Looked up from germline, CDR1 is SEHNR and CDR2 is FQNEAQ (reference sequence). There are 13 residues in the CDR3. The DNA of the CDR3 is TGTGCCAGCAGCTTAAGGTCGGGGAATGAGCAGTTCTTC. Protein: CASSLRSGNEQFF.

Remarks on this clone: A read error may produce the germline difference seen at one junction end. J is TRBJ1-1 and V is TRBV5-5; no clear D. The CDR3 contains 12 residues. The germline CDR1 and CDR2 sequences are SGHKS and YYEKEE (reference sequence). The DNA of the CDR3 is TGTGCCAGCAGCTTGGTGAACCCTGAAGCTTTCTTT. Protein: CASSLVNPEAFF.

The rearrangement uses TRBV5-4 and TRBJ2-5; TRBD2 aligns across 8 bases. After removal of 4 bases from V and 5 bases from J, the junction contained 10 bases not matched to a gene. Germline lookup yields CDR1 SGHNT and CDR2 YYREEE (reference sequence). The CDR3 is 15 amino acids. This chain's CDR3 is CASSASAGGGETQYF. The CDR3 DNA reads TGTGCCAGCAGCGCCTCCGCGGGAGGAGGGGAGACCCAGTACTTC.